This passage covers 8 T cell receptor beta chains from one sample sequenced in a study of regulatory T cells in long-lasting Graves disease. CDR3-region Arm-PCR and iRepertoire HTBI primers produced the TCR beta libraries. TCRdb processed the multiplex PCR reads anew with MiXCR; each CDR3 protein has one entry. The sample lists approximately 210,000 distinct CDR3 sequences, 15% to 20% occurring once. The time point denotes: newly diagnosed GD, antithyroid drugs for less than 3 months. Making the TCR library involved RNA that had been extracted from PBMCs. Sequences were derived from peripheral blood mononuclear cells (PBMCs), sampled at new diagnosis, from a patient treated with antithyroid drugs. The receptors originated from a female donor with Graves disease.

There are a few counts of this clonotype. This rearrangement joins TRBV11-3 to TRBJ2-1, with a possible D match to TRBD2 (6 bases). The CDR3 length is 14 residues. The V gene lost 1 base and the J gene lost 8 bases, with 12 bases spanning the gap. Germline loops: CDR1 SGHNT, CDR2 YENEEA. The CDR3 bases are TGTGCCAGCAGCTTAGCCCAGGGACTTGATGAGCAGTTCTTC. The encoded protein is CASSLAQGLDEQFF.

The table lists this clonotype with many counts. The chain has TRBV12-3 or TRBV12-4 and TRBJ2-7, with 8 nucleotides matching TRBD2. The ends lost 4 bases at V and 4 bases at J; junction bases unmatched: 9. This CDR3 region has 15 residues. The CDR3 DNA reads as TGTGCCAGCAGTTGGGGCGGGAGGCCACCTTACGAGCAGTACTTC. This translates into CASSWGGRPPYEQYF.

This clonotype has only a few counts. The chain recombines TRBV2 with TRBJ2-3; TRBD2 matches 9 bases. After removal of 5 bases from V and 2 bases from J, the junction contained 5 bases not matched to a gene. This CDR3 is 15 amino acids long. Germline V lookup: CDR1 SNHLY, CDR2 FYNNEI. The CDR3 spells CASSPPSGATDTQYF. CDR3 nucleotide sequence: TGTGCCAGCAGTCCCCCTAGCGGGGCCACAGATACGCAGTATTTT.

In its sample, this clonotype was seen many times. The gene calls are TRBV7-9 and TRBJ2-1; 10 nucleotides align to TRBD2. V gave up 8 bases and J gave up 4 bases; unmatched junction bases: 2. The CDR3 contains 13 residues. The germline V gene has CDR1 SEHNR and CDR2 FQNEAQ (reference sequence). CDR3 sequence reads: CASRTSGYNEQFF. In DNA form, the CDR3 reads TGTGCCAGCCGGACTAGCGGTTACAATGAGCAGTTCTTC.

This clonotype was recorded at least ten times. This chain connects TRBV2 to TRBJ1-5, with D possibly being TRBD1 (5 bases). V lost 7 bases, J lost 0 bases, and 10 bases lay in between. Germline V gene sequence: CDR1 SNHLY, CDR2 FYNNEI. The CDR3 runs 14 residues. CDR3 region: CASTGGYSNQPQHF. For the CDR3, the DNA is TGTGCCAGCACGGGGGGTTATAGCAATCAGCCCCAGCATTTT.

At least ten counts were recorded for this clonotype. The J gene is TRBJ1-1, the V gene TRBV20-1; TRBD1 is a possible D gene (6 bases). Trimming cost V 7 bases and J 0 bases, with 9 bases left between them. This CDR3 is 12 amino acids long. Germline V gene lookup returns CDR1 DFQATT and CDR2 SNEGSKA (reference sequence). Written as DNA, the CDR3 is TGCAGTGAGGAGGGGGTGAACACTGAAGCTTTCTTT. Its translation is CSEEGVNTEAFF.

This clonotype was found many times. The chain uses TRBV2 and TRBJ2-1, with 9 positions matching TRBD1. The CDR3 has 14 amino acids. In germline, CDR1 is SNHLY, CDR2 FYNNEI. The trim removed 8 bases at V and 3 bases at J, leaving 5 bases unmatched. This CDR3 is CASSTDRGYNEQFF. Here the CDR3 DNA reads TGTGCCAGCTCTACGGACAGGGGCTACAATGAGCAGTTCTTC.

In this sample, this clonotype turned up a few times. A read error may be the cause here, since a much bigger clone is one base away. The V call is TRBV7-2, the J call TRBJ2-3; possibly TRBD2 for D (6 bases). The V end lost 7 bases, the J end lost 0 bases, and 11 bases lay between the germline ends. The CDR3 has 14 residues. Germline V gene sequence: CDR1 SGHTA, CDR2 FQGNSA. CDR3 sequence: CASNWGVSTDTQYF. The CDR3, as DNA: TGTGCCAGCAACTGGGGGGTGAGCACAGATACGCAGTATTTT.